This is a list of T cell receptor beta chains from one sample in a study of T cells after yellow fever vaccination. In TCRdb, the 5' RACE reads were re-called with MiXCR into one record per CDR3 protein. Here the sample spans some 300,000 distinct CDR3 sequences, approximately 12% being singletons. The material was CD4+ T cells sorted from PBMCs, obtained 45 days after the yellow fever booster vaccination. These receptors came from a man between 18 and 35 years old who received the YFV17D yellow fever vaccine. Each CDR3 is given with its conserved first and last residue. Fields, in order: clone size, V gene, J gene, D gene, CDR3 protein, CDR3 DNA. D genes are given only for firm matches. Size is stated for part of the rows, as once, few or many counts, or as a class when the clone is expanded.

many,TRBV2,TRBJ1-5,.,CASRGDSNQPQHF,TGTGCCAGCAGGGGGGATAGCAATCAGCCCCAGCATTTT
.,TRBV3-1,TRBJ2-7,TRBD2,CASSQDRTRFGEQYF,TGTGCCAGCAGCCAAGACCGGACTAGGTTCGGCGAGCAGTACTTC
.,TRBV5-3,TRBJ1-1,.,CARSLGPATSLRVMNTEAFF,TGTGCCAGAAGCTTGGGTCCTGCAACCTCCCTAAGGGTTATGAACACTGAAGCTTTCTTT
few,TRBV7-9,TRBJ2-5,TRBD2,CASSSEGLAVGETQYF,TGTGCCAGCAGCTCAGAGGGACTAGCGGTAGGAGAGACCCAGTACTTC
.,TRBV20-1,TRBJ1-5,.,CSAVGGGGNQPQHF,TGCAGTGCCGTGGGGGGGGGCGGCAATCAGCCCCAGCATTTT
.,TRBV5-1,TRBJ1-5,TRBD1,CASSEGTGATQPQHF,TGCGCCAGCAGTGAGGGGACAGGGGCAACTCAGCCCCAGCATTTT
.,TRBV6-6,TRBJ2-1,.,CASRKQGPPNEQFF,TGTGCCAGCAGGAAACAGGGCCCCCCCAATGAGCAGTTCTTC
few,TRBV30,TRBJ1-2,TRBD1,CASLKRTGDYGYTF,TGTGCCTCCCTCAAGAGGACAGGGGACTATGGCTACACCTTC
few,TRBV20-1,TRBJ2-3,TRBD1,CSAKRDRGRPDTQYF,TGCAGTGCCAAACGGGACAGGGGGCGACCAGATACGCAGTATTTT
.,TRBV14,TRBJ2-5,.,CASSQDALTIRETQYF,TGTGCCAGCAGCCAAGACGCTCTGACAATCAGGGAGACCCAGTACTTC
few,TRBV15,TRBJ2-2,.,CATSRGTAGELFF,TGTGCCACCAGCAGAGGGACAGCAGGGGAGCTGTTTTTT
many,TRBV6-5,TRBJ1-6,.,CASSSLVGARSPLHF,TGTGCCAGCAGTTCCCTCGTGGGGGCGCGTTCACCCCTCCACTTT
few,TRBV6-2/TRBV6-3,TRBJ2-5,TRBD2,CASRKTSGGAGTQYF,TGTGCCAGCAGGAAAACTAGCGGGGGGGCTGGGACCCAGTACTTC
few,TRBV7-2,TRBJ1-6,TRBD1,CASSLVFTGEFTLHF,TGTGCCAGCAGCTTAGTGTTTACAGGGGAATTCACCCTCCACTTT
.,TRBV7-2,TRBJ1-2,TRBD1,CASSIDRGFGGYTF,TGTGCCAGCAGCATAGACAGGGGGTTTGGAGGCTACACCTTC
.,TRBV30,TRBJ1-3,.,CAWSVSDGNTIYF,TGTGCCTGGAGTGTTTCCGATGGAAACACCATATATTTT
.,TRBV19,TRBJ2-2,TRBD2,CAGKSNIAGTGELFF,TGTGCCGGAAAATCGAATATAGCGGGAACCGGGGAGCTGTTTTTT
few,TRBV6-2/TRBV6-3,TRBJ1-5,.,CASSSRADWQPQHF,TGTGCCAGCAGTAGCCGGGCTGATTGGCAGCCCCAGCATTTT
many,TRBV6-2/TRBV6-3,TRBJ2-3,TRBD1,CASSSRTGKGTDTQYF,TGTGCCAGCAGTTCACGGACAGGCAAAGGCACAGATACGCAGTATTTT
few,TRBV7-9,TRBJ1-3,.,CASSPNGNTIYF,TGTGCCAGCAGCCCCAATGGAAACACCATATATTTT
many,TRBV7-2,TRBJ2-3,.,CASSSYLRTDTQYF,TGTGCCAGCAGCTCATACTTACGCACAGATACGCAGTATTTT
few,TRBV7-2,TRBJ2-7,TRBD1,CASSPDRVRTYEQYF,TGTGCCAGCAGCCCCGACAGGGTGAGGACCTACGAGCAGTACTTC
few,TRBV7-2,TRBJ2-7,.,CASSRTSPYEQYF,TGTGCCAGCAGCCGGACAAGCCCCTACGAGCAGTACTTC
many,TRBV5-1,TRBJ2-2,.,CASSFADPFGELFF,TGCGCCAGCAGCTTCGCGGACCCGTTCGGGGAGCTGTTTTTT
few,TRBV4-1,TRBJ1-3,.,CASSQDRRVSRNTIYF,TGCGCCAGCAGCCAAGACCGAAGGGTCTCTCGAAACACCATATATTTT
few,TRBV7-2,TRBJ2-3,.,CASSGSRGPIDTQYF,TGTGCCAGCAGCGGGTCCCGGGGGCCAATAGATACGCAGTATTTT
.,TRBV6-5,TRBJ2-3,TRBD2,CASSGSGGPRTQYF,TGTGCCAGCAGTGGAAGCGGGGGGCCCCGTACGCAGTATTTT
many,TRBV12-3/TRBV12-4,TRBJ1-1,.,CAIAGFTEAFF,TGTGCCATAGCGGGGTTTACTGAAGCTTTCTTT
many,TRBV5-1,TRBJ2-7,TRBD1,CASSFGTGVYEQYF,TGCGCCAGCAGCTTCGGGACAGGAGTTTACGAGCAGTACTTC
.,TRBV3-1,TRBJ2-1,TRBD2,CASSPTSGTYNEQFF,TGTGCCAGCAGCCCTACTAGCGGGACCTACAATGAGCAGTTCTTC
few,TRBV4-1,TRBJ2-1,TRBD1,CASSQRQGVYEQFF,TGCGCCAGCAGCCAAAGACAGGGGGTTTATGAGCAGTTCTTC
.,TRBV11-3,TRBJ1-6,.,CASSLNRESPLHF,TGTGCCAGCAGCTTAAACAGGGAGTCACCCCTCCACTTT
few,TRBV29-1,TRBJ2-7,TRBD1,CSAGVEQGVFEQYF,TGCAGCGCCGGCGTTGAACAGGGGGTTTTCGAGCAGTACTTC
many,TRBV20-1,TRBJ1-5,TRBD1,CSARRTGKTPQHF,TGCAGTGCTAGACGGACAGGGAAAACGCCCCAGCATTTT
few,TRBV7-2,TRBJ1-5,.,CASSFTVWQPQHF,TGTGCCAGCAGCTTCACGGTTTGGCAGCCCCAGCATTTT
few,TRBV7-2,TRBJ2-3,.,CASSAERTDTQYF,TGTGCCAGCAGCGCCGAGAGGACAGATACGCAGTATTTT
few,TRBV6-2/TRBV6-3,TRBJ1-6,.,CASGSPYNSPLHF,TGTGCCAGCGGATCACCGTATAATTCACCCCTCCACTTT
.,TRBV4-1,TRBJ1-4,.,CASSYLGTLRHRLFF,TGCGCCAGCAGCTACTTAGGGACCCTCCGCCATAGACTGTTTTTT
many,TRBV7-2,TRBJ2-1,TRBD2,CASSLMVGTSGYNEQFF,TGTGCCAGCAGCTTAATGGTGGGGACTAGCGGCTACAATGAGCAGTTCTTC
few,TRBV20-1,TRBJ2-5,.,CSARVTGVETQYF,TGCAGTGCTAGAGTGACAGGCGTCGAGACCCAGTACTTC
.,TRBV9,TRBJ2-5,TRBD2,CASSASTSGAETQYF,TGTGCCAGCAGCGCCTCGACTAGCGGGGCGGAGACCCAGTACTTC
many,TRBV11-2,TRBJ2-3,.,CASSGSRDTQYF,TGTGCCAGCAGCGGGAGTAGGGATACGCAGTATTTT
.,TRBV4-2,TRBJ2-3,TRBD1,CASSQAGTGGFDDTQYF,TGTGCCAGCAGCCAAGCGGGGACAGGTGGGTTTGACGATACGCAGTATTTT
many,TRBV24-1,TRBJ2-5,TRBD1,CATSENRGETQYF,TGTGCCACCAGTGAGAACAGGGGGGAGACCCAGTACTTC
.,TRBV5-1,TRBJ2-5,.,CASSLESLGFQETQYF,TGCGCCAGCAGCTTAGAGAGCCTGGGATTTCAAGAGACCCAGTACTTC
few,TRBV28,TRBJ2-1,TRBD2,CASSLWERGGNEQFF,TGTGCCAGCAGTCTCTGGGAGCGGGGGGGCAATGAGCAGTTCTTC
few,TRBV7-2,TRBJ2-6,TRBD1,CASSWDRVGSGANVLTF,TGTGCCAGCAGCTGGGACAGGGTTGGGTCTGGGGCCAACGTCCTGACTTTC